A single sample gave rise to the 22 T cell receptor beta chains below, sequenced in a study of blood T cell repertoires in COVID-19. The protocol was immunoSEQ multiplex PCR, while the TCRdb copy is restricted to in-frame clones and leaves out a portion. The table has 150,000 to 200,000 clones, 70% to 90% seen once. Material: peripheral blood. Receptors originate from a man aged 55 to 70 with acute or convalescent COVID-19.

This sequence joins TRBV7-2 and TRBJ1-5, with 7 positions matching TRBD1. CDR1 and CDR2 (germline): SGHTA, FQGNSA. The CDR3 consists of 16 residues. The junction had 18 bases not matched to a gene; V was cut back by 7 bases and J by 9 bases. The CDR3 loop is CASTSSGGTLSGPQHF. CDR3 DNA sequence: TGTGCCAGCACTTCGTCAGGGGGGACATTATCCGGGCCCCAGCATTTT.

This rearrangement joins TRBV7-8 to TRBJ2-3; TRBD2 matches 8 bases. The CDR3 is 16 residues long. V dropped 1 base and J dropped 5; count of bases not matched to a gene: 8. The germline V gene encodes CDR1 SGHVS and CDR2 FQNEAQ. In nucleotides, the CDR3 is TGTGCCAGCAGCTTAGTACCCCAAGCGGGAGAAGATACGCAGTATTTT. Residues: CASSLVPQAGEDTQYF.

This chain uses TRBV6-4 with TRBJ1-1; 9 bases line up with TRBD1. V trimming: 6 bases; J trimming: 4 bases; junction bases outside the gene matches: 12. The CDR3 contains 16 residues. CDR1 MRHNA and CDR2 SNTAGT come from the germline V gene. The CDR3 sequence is CASSQTGGVKGTEAFF. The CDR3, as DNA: TGTGCCAGCAGCCAGACAGGGGGTGTGAAGGGCACTGAAGCTTTCTTT.

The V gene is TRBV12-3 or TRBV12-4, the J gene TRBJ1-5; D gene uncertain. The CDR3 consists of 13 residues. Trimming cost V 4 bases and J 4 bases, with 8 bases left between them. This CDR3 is CASSSLENQPQHF. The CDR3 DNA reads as TGTGCCAGCAGTTCCCTCGAGAATCAGCCCCAGCATTTT.

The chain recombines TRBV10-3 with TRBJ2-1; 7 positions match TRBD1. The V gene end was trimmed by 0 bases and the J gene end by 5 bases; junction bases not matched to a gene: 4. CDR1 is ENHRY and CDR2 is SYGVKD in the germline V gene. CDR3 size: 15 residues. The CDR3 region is CAISESGGGHNEQFF. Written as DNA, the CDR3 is TGTGCCATCAGTGAGTCAGGGGGCGGACACAATGAGCAGTTCTTC.

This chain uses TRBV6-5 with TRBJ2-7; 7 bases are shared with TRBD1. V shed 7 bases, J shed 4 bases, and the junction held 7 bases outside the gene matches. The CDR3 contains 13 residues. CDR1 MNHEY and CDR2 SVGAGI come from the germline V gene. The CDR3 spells CASNRDSIYEQYF. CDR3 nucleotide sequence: TGTGCCAGCAACCGGGACAGTATTTACGAGCAGTACTTC.

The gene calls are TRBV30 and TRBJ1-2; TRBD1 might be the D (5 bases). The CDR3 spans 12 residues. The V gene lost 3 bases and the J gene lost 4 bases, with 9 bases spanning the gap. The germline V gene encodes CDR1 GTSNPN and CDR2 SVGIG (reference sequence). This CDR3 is CAWSREGYGYTF. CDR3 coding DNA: TGTGCCTGGAGCAGGGAGGGCTATGGCTACACCTTC.

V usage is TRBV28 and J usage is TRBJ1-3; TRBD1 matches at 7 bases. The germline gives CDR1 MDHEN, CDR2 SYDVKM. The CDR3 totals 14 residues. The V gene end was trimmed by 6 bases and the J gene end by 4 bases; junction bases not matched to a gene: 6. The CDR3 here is CASSPGQLGNTIYF. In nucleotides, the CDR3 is TGTGCCAGCAGCCCGGGACAGCTCGGAAACACCATATATTTT. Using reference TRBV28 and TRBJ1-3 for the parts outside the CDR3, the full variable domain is DVKVTQSSRYLVKRTGEKVFLECVQDMDHENMFWYRQDPGLGLRLIYFSYDVKMKEKGDIPEGYSVSREKKERFSLILESASTNQTSMYLCASSPGQLGNTIYFGEGSWLTVV.

CDR3 in amino acids: CASSYSGGSGSFQFF. The CDR3, as DNA: TGTGCCAGCAGTTACTCCGGTGGTAGCGGGAGTTTTCAGTTCTTC. The chain links TRBV6-2 or TRBV6-3 to TRBJ2-1; 9 bases are shared with TRBD2. CDR1 MNHEY and CDR2 SVGEGT come from the germline V gene. CDR3 length equals 15 residues. The junction had 10 bases not matched to a gene; V was cut back by 0 bases and J by 13 bases.

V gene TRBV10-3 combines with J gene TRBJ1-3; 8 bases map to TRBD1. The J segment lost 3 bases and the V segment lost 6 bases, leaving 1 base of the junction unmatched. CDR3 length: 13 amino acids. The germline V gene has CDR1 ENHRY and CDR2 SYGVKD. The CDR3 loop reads CAIRDRVGNTIYF. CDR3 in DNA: TGTGCCATCAGGGACAGGGTTGGAAACACCATATATTTT.

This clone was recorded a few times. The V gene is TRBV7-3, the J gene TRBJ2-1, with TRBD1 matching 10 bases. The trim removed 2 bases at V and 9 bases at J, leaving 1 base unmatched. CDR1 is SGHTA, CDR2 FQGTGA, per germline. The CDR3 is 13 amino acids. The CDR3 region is CASSLGDRGEQFF. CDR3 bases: TGTGCCAGCAGCTTAGGGGACAGGGGTGAGCAGTTCTTC.

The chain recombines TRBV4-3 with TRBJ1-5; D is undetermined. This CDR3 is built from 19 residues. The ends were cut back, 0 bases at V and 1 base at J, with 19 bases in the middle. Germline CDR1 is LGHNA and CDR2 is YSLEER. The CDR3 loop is CASSQDYGGGRRSNQPQHF. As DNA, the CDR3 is TGCGCCAGCAGCCAAGACTATGGTGGAGGGCGTAGAAGCAATCAGCCCCAGCATTTT.

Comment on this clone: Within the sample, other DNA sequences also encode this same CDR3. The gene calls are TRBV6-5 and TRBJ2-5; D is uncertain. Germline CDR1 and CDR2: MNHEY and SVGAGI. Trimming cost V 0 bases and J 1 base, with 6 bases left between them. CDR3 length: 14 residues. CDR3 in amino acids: CASSYSQIQETQYF. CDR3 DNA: TGTGCCAGCAGTTACTCACAAATCCAAGAGACCCAGTACTTC.

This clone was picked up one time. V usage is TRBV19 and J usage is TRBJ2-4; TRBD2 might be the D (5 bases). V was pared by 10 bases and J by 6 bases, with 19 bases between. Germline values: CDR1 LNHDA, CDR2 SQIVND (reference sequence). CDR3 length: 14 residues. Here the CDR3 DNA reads TGTGCCACCAGAGAGGTATCTGAGGGAAACATTCAGTACTTC. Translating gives CATREVSEGNIQYF.

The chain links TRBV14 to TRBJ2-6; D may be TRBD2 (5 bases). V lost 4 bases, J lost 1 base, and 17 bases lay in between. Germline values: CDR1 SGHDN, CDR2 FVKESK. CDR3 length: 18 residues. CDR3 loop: CASSPREKLGSGANVLTF. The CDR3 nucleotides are TGTGCCAGCAGCCCACGGGAAAAACTGGGGTCTGGGGCCAACGTCCTGACTTTC.

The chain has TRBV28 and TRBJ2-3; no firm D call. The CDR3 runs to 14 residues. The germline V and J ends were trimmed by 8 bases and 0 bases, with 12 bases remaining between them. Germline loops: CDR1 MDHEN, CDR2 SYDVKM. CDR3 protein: CASVPNPSTDTQYF. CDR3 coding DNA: TGTGCCAGCGTCCCCAATCCAAGCACAGATACGCAGTATTTT.

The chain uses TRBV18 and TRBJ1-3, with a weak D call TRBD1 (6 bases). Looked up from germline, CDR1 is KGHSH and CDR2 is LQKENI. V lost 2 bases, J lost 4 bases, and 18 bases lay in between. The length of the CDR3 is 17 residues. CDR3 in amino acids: CASSPFQGSRGGNTIYF. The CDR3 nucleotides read TGTGCCAGCTCACCATTTCAGGGGAGCAGGGGAGGAAACACCATATATTTT.

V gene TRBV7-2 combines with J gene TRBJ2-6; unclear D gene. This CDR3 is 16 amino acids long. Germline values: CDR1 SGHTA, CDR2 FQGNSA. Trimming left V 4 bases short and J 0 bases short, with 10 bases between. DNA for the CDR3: TGTGCCAGCAGCTGGCGACAAAGCTCTGGGGCCAACGTCCTGACTTTC. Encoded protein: CASSWRQSSGANVLTF.

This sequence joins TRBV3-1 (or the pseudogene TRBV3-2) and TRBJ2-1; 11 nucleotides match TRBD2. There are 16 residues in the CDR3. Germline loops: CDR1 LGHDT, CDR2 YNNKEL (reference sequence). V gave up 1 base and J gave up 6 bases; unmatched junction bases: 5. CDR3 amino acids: CASSQVSGRGTNEQFF. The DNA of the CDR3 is TGTGCCAGCAGCCAAGTTAGCGGGAGGGGCACCAATGAGCAGTTCTTC.

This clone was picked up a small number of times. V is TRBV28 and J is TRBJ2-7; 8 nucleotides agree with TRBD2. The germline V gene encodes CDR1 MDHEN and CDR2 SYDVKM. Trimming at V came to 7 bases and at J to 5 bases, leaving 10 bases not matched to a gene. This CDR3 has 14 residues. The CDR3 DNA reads TGTGCCAGCACCCGGGGGGGCAGGGGTCACGAGCAGTACTTC. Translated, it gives CASTRGGRGHEQYF. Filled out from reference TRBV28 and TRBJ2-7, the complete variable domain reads DVKVTQSSRYLVKRTGEKVFLECVQDMDHENMFWYRQDPGLGLRLIYFSYDVKMKEKGDIPEGYSVSREKKERFSLILESASTNQTSMYLCASTRGGRGHEQYFGPGTRLTVT.

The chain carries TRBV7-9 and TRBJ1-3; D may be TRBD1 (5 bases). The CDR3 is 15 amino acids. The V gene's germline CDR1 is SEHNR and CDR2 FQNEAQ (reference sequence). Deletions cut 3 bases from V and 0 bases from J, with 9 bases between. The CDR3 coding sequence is TGTGCCAGCAGCTTGGGACTCTACTCTGGAAACACCATATATTTT. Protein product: CASSLGLYSGNTIYF.

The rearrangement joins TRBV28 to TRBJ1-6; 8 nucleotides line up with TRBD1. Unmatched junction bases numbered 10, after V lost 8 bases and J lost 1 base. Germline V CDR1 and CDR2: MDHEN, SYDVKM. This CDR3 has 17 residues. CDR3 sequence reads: CASLRTGMNSYNSPLHF. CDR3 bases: TGTGCCAGCCTGCGGACAGGGATGAATTCCTATAATTCACCCCTCCACTTT.